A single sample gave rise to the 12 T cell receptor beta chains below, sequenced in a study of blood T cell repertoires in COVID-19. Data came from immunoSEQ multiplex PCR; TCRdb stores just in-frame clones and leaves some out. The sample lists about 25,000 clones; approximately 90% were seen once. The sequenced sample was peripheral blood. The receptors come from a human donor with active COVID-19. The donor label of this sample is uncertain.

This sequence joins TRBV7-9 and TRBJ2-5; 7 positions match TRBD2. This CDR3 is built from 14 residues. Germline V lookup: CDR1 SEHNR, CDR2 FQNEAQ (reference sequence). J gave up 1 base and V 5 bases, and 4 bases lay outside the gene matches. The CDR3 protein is CASSPRTSQETQYF. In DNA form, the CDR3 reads TGTGCCAGCAGCCCCCGGACTAGCCAAGAGACCCAGTACTTC.

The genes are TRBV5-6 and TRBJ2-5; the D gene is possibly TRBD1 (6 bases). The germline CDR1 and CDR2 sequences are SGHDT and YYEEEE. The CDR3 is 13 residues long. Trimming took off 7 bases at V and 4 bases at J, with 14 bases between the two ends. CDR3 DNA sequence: TGTGCCAGCTGCCGGGACACTGGAGAGACCCAGTACTTC. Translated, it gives CASCRDTGETQYF.

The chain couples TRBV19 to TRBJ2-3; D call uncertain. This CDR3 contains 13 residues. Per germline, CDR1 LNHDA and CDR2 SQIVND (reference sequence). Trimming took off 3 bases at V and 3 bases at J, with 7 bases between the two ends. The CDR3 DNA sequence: TGTGCCAGTAGTATTTCTAAAACAGATACGCAGTATTTT. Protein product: CASSISKTDTQYF.

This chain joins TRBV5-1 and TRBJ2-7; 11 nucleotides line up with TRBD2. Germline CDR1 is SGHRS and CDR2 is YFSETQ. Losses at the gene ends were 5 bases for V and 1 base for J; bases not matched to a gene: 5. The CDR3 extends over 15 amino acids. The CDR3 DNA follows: TGCGCCAGCAGAACCGGGACTAGCGGTTCCTACGAGCAGTACTTC. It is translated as CASRTGTSGSYEQYF.

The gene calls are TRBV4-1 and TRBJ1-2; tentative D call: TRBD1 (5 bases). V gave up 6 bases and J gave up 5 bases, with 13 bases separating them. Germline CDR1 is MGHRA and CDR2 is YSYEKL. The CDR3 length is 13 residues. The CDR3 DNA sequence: TGCGCCAGCAGTTCCGGGGGAGTATATGGCTACACCTTC. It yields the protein CASSSGGVYGYTF.

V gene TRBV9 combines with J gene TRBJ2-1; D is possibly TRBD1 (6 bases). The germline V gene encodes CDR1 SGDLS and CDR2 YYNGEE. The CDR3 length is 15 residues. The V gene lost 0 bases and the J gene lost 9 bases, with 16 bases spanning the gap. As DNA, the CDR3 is TGTGCCAGCAGCGTAGTAGGAGGTGGGGGCACTGAGCAGTTCTTC. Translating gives CASSVVGGGGTEQFF.

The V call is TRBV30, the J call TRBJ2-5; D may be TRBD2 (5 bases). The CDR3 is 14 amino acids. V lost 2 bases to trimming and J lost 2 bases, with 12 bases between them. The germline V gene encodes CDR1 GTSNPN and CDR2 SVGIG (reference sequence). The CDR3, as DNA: TGTGCCTGGAGTACCTGGGAGTCTCAAGAGACCCAGTACTTC. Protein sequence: CAWSTWESQETQYF.

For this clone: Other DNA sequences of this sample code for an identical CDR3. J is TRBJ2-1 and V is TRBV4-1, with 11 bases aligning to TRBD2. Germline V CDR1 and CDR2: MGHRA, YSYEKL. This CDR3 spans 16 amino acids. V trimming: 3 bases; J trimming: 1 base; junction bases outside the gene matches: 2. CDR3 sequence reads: CASSHLAGGSYNEQFF. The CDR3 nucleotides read TGCGCCAGCAGCCATTTAGCGGGAGGGTCCTACAATGAGCAGTTCTTC.

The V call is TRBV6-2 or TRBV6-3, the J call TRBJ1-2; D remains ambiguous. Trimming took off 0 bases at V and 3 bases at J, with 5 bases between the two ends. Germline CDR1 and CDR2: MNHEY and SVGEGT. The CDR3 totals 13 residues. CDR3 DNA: TGTGCCAGCAGTTACTCGAAGCACTATGGCTACACCTTC. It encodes CASSYSKHYGYTF.

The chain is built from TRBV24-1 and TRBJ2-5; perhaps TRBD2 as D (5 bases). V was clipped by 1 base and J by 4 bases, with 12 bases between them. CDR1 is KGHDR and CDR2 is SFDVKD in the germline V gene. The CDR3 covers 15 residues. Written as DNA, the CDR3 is TGTGCCACCAGTGATTTCTCGGACTCTGTAGAGACCCAGTACTTC. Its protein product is CATSDFSDSVETQYF.

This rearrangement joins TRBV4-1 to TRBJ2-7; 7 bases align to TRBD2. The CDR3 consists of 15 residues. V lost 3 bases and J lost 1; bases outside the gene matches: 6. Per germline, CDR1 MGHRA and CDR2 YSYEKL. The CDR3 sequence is CASSHAASGSYEQYF. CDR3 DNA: TGCGCCAGCAGCCACGCAGCTAGCGGTTCCTACGAGCAGTACTTC.

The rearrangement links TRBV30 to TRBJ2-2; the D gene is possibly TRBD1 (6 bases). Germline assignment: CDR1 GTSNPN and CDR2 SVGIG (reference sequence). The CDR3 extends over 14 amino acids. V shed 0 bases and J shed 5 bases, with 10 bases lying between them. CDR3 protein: CAWSVIQGTGELFF. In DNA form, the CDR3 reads TGTGCCTGGAGTGTAATTCAGGGGACCGGGGAGCTGTTTTTT.